These 30 T cell receptor beta chains came from one sample sequenced in a study of T cell responses to AZD1222 COVID-19 vaccine. This table comes from immunoSEQ multiplex PCR, and its TCRdb copy is limited to in-frame clones, with some not included. The sample contains over 150,000 clones, under 95% of which appear only once. The sequencing here drew on peripheral blood, taken on day 0 of AZD1222 vaccination. These receptor sequences come from an adult in good health.

The rearrangement joins TRBV13 to TRBJ1-3, with D unresolved. CDR3 length: 15 residues. The germline V gene has CDR1 PRHDT and CDR2 FYEKMQ (reference sequence). With 3 bases removed from V and 0 bases from J, the gap between germline ends came to 9 bases. CDR3 bases: TGTGCCAGCAGCTTTGGTTTAGACTCTGGAAACACCATATATTTT. Translation: CASSFGLDSGNTIYF. The variable domain in full, with the rest retrieved from reference TRBV13 and TRBJ1-3, is AAGVIQSPRHLIKEKRETATLKCYPIPRHDTVYWYQQGPGQDPQFLISFYEKMQSDKGSIPDRFSAQQFSDYHSELNMSSLELGDSALYFCASSFGLDSGNTIYFGEGSWLTVV.

This chain uses TRBV19 with TRBJ1-1; TRBD1 aligns across 8 bases. The CDR3 runs to 16 residues. The germline CDR1 and CDR2 sequences are LNHDA and SQIVND (reference sequence). With V trimmed by 3 bases and J by 1 base, 7 bases remained unmatched. The DNA of the CDR3 is TGTGCCAGTAGTATCGGCCAGGGGGCCAGGAACACTGAAGCTTTCTTT. This sequence encodes CASSIGQGARNTEAFF.

The count of this clone is one. The rearrangement joins TRBV12-3 or TRBV12-4 to TRBJ1-1; a weak D match, TRBD1 (5 bases). The CDR3 runs to 13 residues. V lost 7 bases, J lost 1 base, and 10 bases lay in between. The DNA for the CDR3 is TGTGCCAGCAAATGGGGGGGGAACACTGAAGCTTTCTTT. Its protein is CASKWGGNTEAFF.

The chain carries TRBV9 and TRBJ1-4; the D is unclear. The germline CDR1 and CDR2 sequences are SGDLS and YYNGEE. There are 15 residues in the CDR3. V shed 3 bases and J shed 8 bases, with 17 bases lying between them. The CDR3 sequence: CASSGGALGLEKLFF. The CDR3 DNA reads as TGTGCCAGCAGCGGCGGCGCCCTGGGTCTGGAAAAACTGTTTTTT. Full variable domain (missing parts from reference TRBV9 and TRBJ1-4): DSGVTQTPKHLITATGQRVTLRCSPRSGDLSVYWYQQSLDQGLQFLIQYYNGEERAKGNILERFSAQQFPDLHSELNLSSLELGDSALYFCASSGGALGLEKLFFGSGTQLSVL.

This rearrangement joins TRBV2 to TRBJ1-2; 7 bases align to TRBD1. The CDR3 has 15 amino acids. V lost 0 bases to trimming and J lost 4 bases; unmatched junction nucleotides: 5. Germline values: CDR1 SNHLY, CDR2 FYNNEI. For the CDR3, the DNA is TGTGCCAGCAGTGAAGCGGTAGGGGGCGGCTATGGCTACACCTTC. Protein sequence: CASSEAVGGGYGYTF. The full variable domain, its missing parts supplied by reference TRBV2 and TRBJ1-2, is EPEVTQTPSHQVTQMGQEVILRCVPISNHLYFYWYRQILGQKVEFLVSFYNNEISEKSEIFDDQFSVERPDGSNFTLKIRSTKLEDSAMYFCASSEAVGGGYGYTFGSGTRLTVV.

The rearrangement joins TRBV6-4 to TRBJ2-3, with D possibly matching TRBD2 (5 bases). This CDR3 has 15 amino acids. Germline V gene sequence: CDR1 MRHNA, CDR2 SNTAGT. Trimming removed 2 bases at V and 0 bases at J, with 9 bases between. CDR3 region: CASSDRRTSTDTQYF. The CDR3 DNA is TGTGCCAGCAGTGACAGACGGACTAGCACAGATACGCAGTATTTT.

This rearrangement joins TRBV5-1 to TRBJ1-1; tentative D call: TRBD1 (5 bases). V shed 2 bases and J shed 2 bases, with 13 bases lying between them. This CDR3 has 15 residues. Per the germline V gene, CDR1 is SGHRS and CDR2 is YFSETQ. The DNA of the CDR3 is TGCGCCAGCAGCTTTGGTCCGGGGGTAAACACTGAAGCTTTCTTT. Encoded protein: CASSFGPGVNTEAFF.

The V and J genes are TRBV7-8 and TRBJ2-4; the D is unclear. Germline V lookup: CDR1 SGHVS, CDR2 FQNEAQ. V was clipped by 5 bases and J by 6 bases, with 11 bases between them. The CDR3 totals 13 residues. CDR3 nucleotides: TGTGCCAGCAGCATGGACGGAAGAAACATTCAGTACTTC. Translation: CASSMDGRNIQYF.

The CDR3 is CASSQDWADYGYTF. CDR3 nucleotides: TGCGCCAGCAGCCAAGATTGGGCGGACTATGGCTACACCTTC. V and J are TRBV4-3 and TRBJ1-2; no reliable D call. From germline, CDR1 is LGHNA and CDR2 YSLEER. The CDR3 is made up of 14 amino acids. V lost 0 bases, J lost 3 bases, and 8 bases lay in between.

CDR3 coding DNA: TGTGCCAGCAGCCGATGGGACGGGACGGACACTGAAGCTTTCTTT. It is translated as CASSRWDGTDTEAFF. The rearrangement joins TRBV11-2 to TRBJ1-1; perhaps TRBD1 as D (5 bases). CDR1 and CDR2 from the germline V gene are SGHAT and FQNNGV. Trimming removed 5 bases at V and 3 bases at J, with 16 bases between. The length of the CDR3 is 15 residues.

This clone was detected once. CDR3: CASSPTGTKGYTF. CDR3 coding DNA: TGTGCCAGCAGCCCCACGGGAACGAAAGGCTACACCTTC. The V call is TRBV27, the J call TRBJ1-2; D unclear. Germline-derived CDR1 and CDR2 are MNHEY and SMNVEV (reference sequence). CDR3 size: 13 residues. Deletions cut 6 bases from V and 8 bases from J, with 16 bases between.

The chain employs TRBV19 and TRBJ2-1; D is ambiguous. The germline V and J ends were trimmed by 5 bases and 4 bases, with 15 bases remaining between them. This CDR3 is 15 amino acids long. Germline V gene sequence: CDR1 LNHDA, CDR2 SQIVND (reference sequence). CDR3 sequence: CASSPRPTMYNEQFF. In nucleotides, the CDR3 is TGTGCCAGTAGTCCCCGCCCGACAATGTACAATGAGCAGTTCTTC.

The V and J genes are TRBV27 and TRBJ2-1; 9 nucleotides line up with TRBD2. V was pared by 10 bases and J by 5 bases, with 12 bases of the junction left unmatched. The CDR3 is 15 amino acids. Germline V gene data show CDR1 as MNHEY and CDR2 as SMNVEV (reference sequence). This CDR3 reads CATLRGLAGNNEQFF. The CDR3 DNA is TGTGCCACCTTACGGGGGCTAGCGGGGAACAATGAGCAGTTCTTC.

The V call is TRBV5-1, the J call TRBJ2-1, with D possibly TRBD2 on 7 matching bases. Germline-derived CDR1 and CDR2 are SGHRS and YFSETQ. Trimming left V 1 base short and J 7 bases short, with 24 bases between. The CDR3 contains 18 residues. CDR3 residues: CASSLMQNTGGAGNEQFF. CDR3 in DNA: TGCGCCAGCAGCTTGATGCAAAACACTGGGGGGGCCGGAAATGAGCAGTTCTTC.

The V call is TRBV5-1, the J call TRBJ1-1, with TRBD1 matching 8 bases. Germline assignment: CDR1 SGHRS and CDR2 YFSETQ. The CDR3 is 14 amino acids. V trimming: 4 bases; J trimming: 6 bases; junction bases outside the gene matches: 8. CDR3 loop: CASSPLQGGAEAFF. In DNA, the CDR3 is TGCGCCAGCAGCCCCCTACAGGGGGGTGCTGAAGCTTTCTTT.

The rearrangement uses TRBV6-5 and TRBJ2-1; D not resolved. V lost 7 bases and J lost 5, with 18 bases in between. CDR3 size: 15 residues. Germline-derived CDR1 and CDR2 are MNHEY and SVGAGI. The CDR3 sequence is CASTLTAVPNNEQFF. CDR3 in DNA: TGTGCCAGCACCCTGACTGCCGTCCCCAACAATGAGCAGTTCTTC.

The rearrangement uses TRBV7-2 and TRBJ2-6; TRBD2 is a possible D gene (6 bases). The CDR3 runs 19 residues. The germline gives CDR1 SGHTA, CDR2 FQGNSA. Deletions cut 3 bases from V and 0 bases from J, with 18 bases between. CDR3 nucleotides: TGTGCCAGCAGCTTCCGGAGGGGTAACTACCCCTCTGGGGCCAACGTCCTGACTTTC. Translating gives CASSFRRGNYPSGANVLTF.

V gene TRBV4-3 combines with J gene TRBJ1-2, with 9 positions matching TRBD1. Trimming at V came to 4 bases and at J to 4 bases, leaving 4 bases not matched to a gene. The CDR3 extends over 14 amino acids. CDR1 is LGHNA, CDR2 YSLEER, per germline. For the CDR3, the DNA is TGCGCCAGCAGCCCTGGGGGACAGGGCTATGGCTACACCTTC. As protein: CASSPGGQGYGYTF.

The chain has TRBV5-1 and TRBJ2-7, with D perhaps matching TRBD2 (5 bases). In germline, CDR1 is SGHRS, CDR2 YFSETQ. The V end was cut by 1 base, the J end by 1 base, with 12 bases between. There are 15 residues in the CDR3. This CDR3 is CASSLTSRKSYEQYF. The DNA for the CDR3 is TGCGCCAGCAGCTTGACTAGTCGGAAATCCTACGAGCAGTACTTC.

The gene calls are TRBV5-4 and TRBJ2-7, with D unresolved. CDR3 size: 13 residues. Trimming took 4 bases from V and 1 from J, leaving 9 bases between them. Germline V gives CDR1 SGHNT, CDR2 YYREEE (reference sequence). The CDR3, as DNA: TGTGCCAGCAGCAAGACGGATTCCTACGAGCAGTACTTC. Amino acids: CASSKTDSYEQYF.

The J gene is TRBJ1-5, the V gene TRBV6-4, with D tentatively TRBD1 (5 bases). The CDR3 has 20 residues. Germline V gives CDR1 MRHNA, CDR2 SNTAGT. Trimming removed 0 bases from V and 5 bases from J, with 26 bases in between. DNA for the CDR3: TGTGCCAGCAGTGACTCAGAAAATACTCCGGACAACAGAGGAGATCAGCCCCAGCATTTT. Amino acids: CASSDSENTPDNRGDQPQHF.

The chain is built from TRBV3-1 (or the pseudogene TRBV3-2) and TRBJ1-6, with D unclear. V was trimmed by 1 base and J by 5 bases, leaving 12 bases between them. The length of the CDR3 is 16 residues. Germline CDR1 LGHDT, CDR2 YNNKEL (reference sequence). DNA for the CDR3: TGTGCCAGCAGCCAAGTGGGCAGCTATAATAATTCACCCCTCCACTTT. As protein: CASSQVGSYNNSPLHF.

Written as DNA, the CDR3 is TGTGCCAGCAGCCCCATCGGGGATACGCAGTATTTT. Amino acid sequence: CASSPIGDTQYF. The V and J genes are TRBV9 and TRBJ2-3; D gene uncertain. The CDR3 totals 12 residues. The germline gives CDR1 SGDLS, CDR2 YYNGEE. The V and J ends lost 4 bases and 6 bases respectively, with 9 bases between them.

This chain links TRBV5-1 with TRBJ1-1; no reliable D call. The CDR3 is made up of 13 amino acids. Germline V gives CDR1 SGHRS, CDR2 YFSETQ. V was trimmed by 3 bases and J by 6 bases, leaving 12 bases between them. The CDR3 sequence: CASSWEGKSEAFF. The CDR3, as DNA: TGCGCCAGCAGCTGGGAGGGTAAGTCTGAAGCTTTCTTT. Full variable domain (remainder filled in from reference TRBV5-1 and TRBJ1-1): KAGVTQTPRYLIKTRGQQVTLSCSPISGHRSVSWYQQTPGQGLQFLFEYFSETQRNKGNFPGRFSGRQFSNSRSEMNVSTLELGDSALYLCASSWEGKSEAFFGQGTRLTVV.

This clone was recorded a few times. This chain links TRBV13 with TRBJ1-3, with 7 bases that match TRBD1. V trimming: 5 bases; J trimming: 2 bases; junction bases outside the gene matches: 9. The CDR3 runs to 16 residues. Germline V gene data show CDR1 as PRHDT and CDR2 as FYEKMQ (reference sequence). The CDR3 protein is CASSGTGEGTGNTIYF. The CDR3 DNA follows: TGTGCCAGCAGCGGAACAGGGGAGGGAACTGGAAACACCATATATTTT.

The chain links TRBV5-6 to TRBJ1-4, with 9 positions matching TRBD1. This CDR3 is built from 17 residues. The V gene's germline CDR1 is SGHDT and CDR2 YYEEEE. Trimming at V came to 0 bases and at J to 4 bases, leaving 7 bases not matched to a gene. CDR3 coding DNA: TGTGCCAGCAGCTTGGGGTTACCGGGACAGGGTAATGAAAAACTGTTTTTT. Translation: CASSLGLPGQGNEKLFF.

This clone occurred once. V and J are TRBV18 and TRBJ1-4, with 11 bases identical to TRBD1. The germline CDR1 and CDR2 sequences are KGHSH and LQKENI. CDR3 size: 16 residues. V lost 3 bases and J lost 12; bases outside the gene matches: 12. In DNA form, the CDR3 reads TGTGCCAGCTCACCGTTCACCGGGACAGGGGGTGGAGAACTGTTTTTT. Translating gives CASSPFTGTGGGELFF.

The rearrangement uses TRBV19 and TRBJ1-1; 7 positions match TRBD1. The germline CDR1 and CDR2 sequences are LNHDA and SQIVND (reference sequence). V shed 2 bases, J shed 6 bases, and the junction held 6 bases outside the gene matches. CDR3 length equals 14 residues. The CDR3 is CASSIPGGSAEAFF. Here the CDR3 DNA reads TGTGCCAGTAGTATACCAGGGGGGAGCGCTGAAGCTTTCTTT.

The J gene is TRBJ2-7, the V gene TRBV7-9, with TRBD2 identical over 15 bases. V dropped 5 bases and J dropped 3; count of bases not matched to a gene: 8. This CDR3 is built from 17 residues. Germline V gene data show CDR1 as SEHNR and CDR2 as FQNEAQ (reference sequence). CDR3 region: CASSPGLAGGYSYEQYF. The CDR3 coding sequence is TGTGCCAGCAGCCCTGGACTAGCGGGAGGGTATAGCTACGAGCAGTACTTC.

The chain carries TRBV21-1 and TRBJ1-1. TRBV21-1 is termed a pseudogene. This CDR3 comprises 13 residues. CDR3 sequence reads: CASSNGMEFEAFF. The CDR3 nucleotides are TGTGCCAGCAGCAACGGCATGGAGTTTGAAGCTTTCTTT.